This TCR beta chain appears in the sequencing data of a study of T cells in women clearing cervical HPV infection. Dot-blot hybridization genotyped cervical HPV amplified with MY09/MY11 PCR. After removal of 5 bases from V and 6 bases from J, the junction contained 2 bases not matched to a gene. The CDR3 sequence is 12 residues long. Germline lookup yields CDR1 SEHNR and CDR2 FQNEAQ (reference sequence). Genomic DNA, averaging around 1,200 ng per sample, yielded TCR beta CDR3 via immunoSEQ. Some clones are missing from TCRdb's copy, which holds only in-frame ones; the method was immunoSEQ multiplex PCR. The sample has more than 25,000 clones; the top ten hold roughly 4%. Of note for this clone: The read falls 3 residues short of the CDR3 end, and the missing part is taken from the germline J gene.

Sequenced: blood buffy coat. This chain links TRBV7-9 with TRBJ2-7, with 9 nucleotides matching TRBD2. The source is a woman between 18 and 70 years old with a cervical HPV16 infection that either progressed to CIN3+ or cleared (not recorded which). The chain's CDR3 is CASSAGGSEQYF. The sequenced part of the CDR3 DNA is TGTGCCAGCAGCGCGGGAGGGAGCGAG.